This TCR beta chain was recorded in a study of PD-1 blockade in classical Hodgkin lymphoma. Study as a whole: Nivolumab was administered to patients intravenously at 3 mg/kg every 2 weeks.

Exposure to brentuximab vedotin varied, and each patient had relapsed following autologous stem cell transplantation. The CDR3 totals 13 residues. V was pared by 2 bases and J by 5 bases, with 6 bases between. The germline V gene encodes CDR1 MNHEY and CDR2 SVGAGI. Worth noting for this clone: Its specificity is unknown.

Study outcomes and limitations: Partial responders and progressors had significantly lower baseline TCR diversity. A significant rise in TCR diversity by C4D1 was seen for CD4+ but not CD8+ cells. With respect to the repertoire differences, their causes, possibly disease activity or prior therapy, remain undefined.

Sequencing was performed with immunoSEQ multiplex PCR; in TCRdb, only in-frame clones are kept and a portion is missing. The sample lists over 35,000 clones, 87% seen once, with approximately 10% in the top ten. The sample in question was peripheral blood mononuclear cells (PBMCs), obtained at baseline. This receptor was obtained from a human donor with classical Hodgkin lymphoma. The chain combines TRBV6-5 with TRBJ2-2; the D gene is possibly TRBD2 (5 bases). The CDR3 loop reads CASSYRDTGELFF. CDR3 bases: TGTGCCAGCAGTTACCGGGATACCGGGGAGCTGTTTTTT.